The entry below gives a single T cell receptor beta chain sequence along with its context. This CDR3 has 17 residues. The germline V gene has CDR1 MNHNY and CDR2 SVGAGI (reference sequence). V lost 6 bases to trimming and J lost 0 bases; unmatched junction nucleotides: 11. The source of the sample is a study of blood T cell repertoires in COVID-19. The overall study: Samples representing acute and convalescent COVID-19 were sourced from the United States, Italy and Spain. T cells, B-cell-depleted T cells, or PBMCs provided the cDNA or gDNA that served as material.

Authors' data handling: Amplification of reference gene primers provided the estimated nucleated cell counts. Repertoires were generated with immunoSEQ multiplex PCR, while TCRdb's copy carries only in-frame clones and drops some. V and J calls and clone size follow that table, whereas D and trimming were derived from the DNA. Among just over 60,000 clones listed, roughly three quarters were seen once. Sequences were obtained from peripheral blood. This TCR came from a woman at least 80 years old with active or convalescent COVID-19. This rearrangement joins TRBV6-6 to TRBJ1-3; 7 nucleotides match TRBD1. The CDR3, as DNA: TGTGCCAGCAGCCGACAGGGCTCCTACTACTCTGGAAACACCATATATTTT. Amino acids: CASSRQGSYYSGNTIYF.